This T cell receptor (beta chain) was sequenced during a study of beta chain features in type 1 diabetes. About the study: Summed over all samples, the examined sorted cells came to under 110,000,000. Study-level results: Healthy donors had naive, central memory and Treg TCRB repertoires that appeared less similar than those seen among patients. The study found moderately but significantly shorter TCRB CDR3s in all four CD4+ subsets of Type 1 diabetes patients.

The CDR3 is 12 amino acids. The germline V and J ends were trimmed by 2 bases and 2 bases, with 3 bases remaining between them. Germline V gene data show CDR1 as SGHRS and CDR2 as YFSETQ. Expressed TCRB transcripts were sequenced after all isolated RNA was converted to cDNA. Clones were read by immunoSEQ multiplex PCR, and TCRdb kept only the in-frame ones, dropping some. Of 130,000 or so clones listed, approximately 9% are singletons. Worth noting for this clone: The target antigen is unknown.

Over 95% purity was reached by all sorted populations. Sample: central memory CD4+ T cells from blood. V and J are TRBV5-1 and TRBJ2-3; D uncertain. The TCR originated in a man aged 25 to 40 with type 1 diabetes. CDR3 in DNA: TGCGCCAGCAGCTTCTCCACAGATACGCAGTATTTT. Its protein is CASSFSTDTQYF.